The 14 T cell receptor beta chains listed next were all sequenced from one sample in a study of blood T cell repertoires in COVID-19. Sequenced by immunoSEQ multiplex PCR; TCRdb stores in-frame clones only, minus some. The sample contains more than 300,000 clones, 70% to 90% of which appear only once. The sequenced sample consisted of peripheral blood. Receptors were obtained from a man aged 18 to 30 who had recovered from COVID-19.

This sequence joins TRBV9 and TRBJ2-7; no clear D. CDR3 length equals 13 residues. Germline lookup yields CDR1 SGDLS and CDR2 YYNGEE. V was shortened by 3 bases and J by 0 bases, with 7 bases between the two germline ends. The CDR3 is CASSDSSSYEQYF. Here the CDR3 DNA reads TGTGCCAGCAGCGACTCGAGCTCCTACGAGCAGTACTTC.

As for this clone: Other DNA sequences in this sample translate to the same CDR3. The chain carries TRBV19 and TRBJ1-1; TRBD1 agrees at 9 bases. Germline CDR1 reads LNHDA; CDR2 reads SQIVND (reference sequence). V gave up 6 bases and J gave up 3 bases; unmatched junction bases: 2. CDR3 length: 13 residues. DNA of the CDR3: TGTGCCAGTAGCAGGGACAGGGACACTGAAGCTTTCTTT. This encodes CASSRDRDTEAFF.

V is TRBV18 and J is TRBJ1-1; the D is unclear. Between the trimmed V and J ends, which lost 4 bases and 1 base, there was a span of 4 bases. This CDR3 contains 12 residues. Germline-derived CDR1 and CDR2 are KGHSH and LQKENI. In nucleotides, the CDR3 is TGTGCCAGCTCACACAAGAACACTGAAGCTTTCTTT. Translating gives CASSHKNTEAFF. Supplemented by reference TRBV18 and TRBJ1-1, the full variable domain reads NAGVMQNPRHLVRRRGQEARLRCSPMKGHSHVYWYRQLPEEGLKFMVYLQKENIIDESGMPKERFSAEFPKEGPSILRIQQVVRGDSAAYFCASSHKNTEAFFGQGTRLTVV.

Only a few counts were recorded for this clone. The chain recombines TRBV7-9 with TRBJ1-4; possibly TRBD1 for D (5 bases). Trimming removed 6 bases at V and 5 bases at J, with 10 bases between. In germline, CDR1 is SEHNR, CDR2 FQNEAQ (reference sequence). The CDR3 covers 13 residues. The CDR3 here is CASRGGGNEKLFF. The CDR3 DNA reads TGTGCCAGCAGAGGCGGGGGGAATGAAAAACTGTTTTTT.

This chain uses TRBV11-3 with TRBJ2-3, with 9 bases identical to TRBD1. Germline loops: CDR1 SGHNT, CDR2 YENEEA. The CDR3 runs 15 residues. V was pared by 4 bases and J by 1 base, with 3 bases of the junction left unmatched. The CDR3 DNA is TGTGCCAGCAGCTCTCGGGACAGGGGCACAGATACGCAGTATTTT. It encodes CASSSRDRGTDTQYF.

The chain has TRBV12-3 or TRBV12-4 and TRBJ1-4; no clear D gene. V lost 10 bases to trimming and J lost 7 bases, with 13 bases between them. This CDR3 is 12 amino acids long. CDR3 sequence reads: CATGSRVEKLFF. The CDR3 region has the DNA TGTGCCACCGGTTCGAGGGTTGAAAAACTGTTTTTT.

The CDR3, as DNA: TGTGCCAGCAGCCGTGGACAGGGCTGGGACACTGAAGCTTTCTTT. It translates to CASSRGQGWDTEAFF. V usage is TRBV3-1 (or the pseudogene TRBV3-2) and J usage is TRBJ1-1, with TRBD1 matching over 8 bases. The CDR3 is 15 amino acids. The germline V gene encodes CDR1 LGHDT and CDR2 YNNKEL (reference sequence). V was clipped by 4 bases and J by 3 bases; unmatched bases: 7.

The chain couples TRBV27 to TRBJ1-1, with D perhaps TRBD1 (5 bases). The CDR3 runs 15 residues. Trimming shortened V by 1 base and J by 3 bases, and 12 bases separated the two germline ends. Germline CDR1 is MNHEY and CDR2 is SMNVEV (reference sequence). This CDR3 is CASSLWGWGDTEAFF. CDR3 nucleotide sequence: TGTGCCAGCAGTTTATGGGGATGGGGGGACACTGAAGCTTTCTTT.

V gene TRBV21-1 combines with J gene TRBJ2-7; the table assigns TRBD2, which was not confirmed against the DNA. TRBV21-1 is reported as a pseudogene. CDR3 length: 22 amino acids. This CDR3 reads CASSKWDRGRATSGRRAYEQYF. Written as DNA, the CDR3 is TGTGCCAGCAGCAAATGGGACAGGGGACGGGCGACTAGCGGGAGAAGGGCCTACGAGCAGTACTTC.

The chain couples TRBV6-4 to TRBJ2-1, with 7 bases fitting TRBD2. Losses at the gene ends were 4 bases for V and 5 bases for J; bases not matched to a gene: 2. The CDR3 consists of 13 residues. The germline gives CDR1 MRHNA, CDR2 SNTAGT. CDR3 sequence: CASSAGTNNEQFF. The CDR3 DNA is TGTGCCAGCAGTGCCGGGACTAACAATGAGCAGTTCTTC.

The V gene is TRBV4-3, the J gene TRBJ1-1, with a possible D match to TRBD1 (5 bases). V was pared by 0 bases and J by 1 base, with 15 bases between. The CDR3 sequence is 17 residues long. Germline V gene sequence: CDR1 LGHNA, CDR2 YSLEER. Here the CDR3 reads CASSQEGRWQGNTEAFF. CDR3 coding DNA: TGCGCCAGCAGCCAAGAGGGAAGGTGGCAGGGGAACACTGAAGCTTTCTTT.

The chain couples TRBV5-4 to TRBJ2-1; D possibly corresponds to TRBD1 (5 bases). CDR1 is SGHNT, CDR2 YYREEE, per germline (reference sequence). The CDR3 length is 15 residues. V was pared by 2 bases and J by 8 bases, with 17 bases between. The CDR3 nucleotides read TGTGCCAGCAGCTTAGGAGCCCTGGGGCTAGATGAGCAGTTCTTC. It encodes CASSLGALGLDEQFF. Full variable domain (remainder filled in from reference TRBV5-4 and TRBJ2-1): ETGVTQSPTHLIKTRGQQVTLRCSSQSGHNTVSWYQQALGQGPQFIFQYYREEENGRGNFPPRFSGLQFPNYSSELNVNALELDDSALYLCASSLGALGLDEQFFGPGTRLTVL.

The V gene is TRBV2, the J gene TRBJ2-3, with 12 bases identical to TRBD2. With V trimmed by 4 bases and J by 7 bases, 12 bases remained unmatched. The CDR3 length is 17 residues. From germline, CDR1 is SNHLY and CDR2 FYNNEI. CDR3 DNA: TGTGCCAGCAGTGGGCCCCCTCGACTAGCGGGAGTGAATACGCAGTATTTT. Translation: CASSGPPRLAGVNTQYF.

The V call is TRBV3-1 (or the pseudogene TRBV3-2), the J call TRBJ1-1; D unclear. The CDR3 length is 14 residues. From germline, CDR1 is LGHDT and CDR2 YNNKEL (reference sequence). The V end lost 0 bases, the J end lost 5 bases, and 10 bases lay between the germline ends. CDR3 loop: CASSQDTGTTEAFF. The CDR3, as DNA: TGTGCCAGCAGCCAAGATACGGGAACTACTGAAGCTTTCTTT.